This entry lists 18 T cell receptor beta chains sequenced from one sample in a study of blood T cells in healthy people across ages. Primed by a sample-barcoded 5' primer and a J-beta primer mix, a second PCR proceeded for roughly 7 to 12 cycles. A single record per CDR3 protein comes from TCRdb applying MiXCR to the 5' RACE reads. This sample carries nearly 800,000 distinct CDR3 sequences, 20% to 25% of them seen once, and the ten largest clones take 3.7%. These records were also assigned to another study, of T cells of mothers and their children.

Material: blood. The receptors shown here come from a boy between 5 and 17 years old in good health.

V gene TRBV29-1 combines with J gene TRBJ1-3; D ambiguous. V was shortened by 4 bases and J by 0 bases, with 4 bases between the two germline ends. This CDR3 contains 12 residues. Germline assignment: CDR1 SQVTM and CDR2 ANQGSEA. CDR3 bases: TGCAGCGTTGCGGACTCTGGAAACACCATATATTTT. Its protein product is CSVADSGNTIYF. Variable domain in full (rest from reference TRBV29-1 and TRBJ1-3): SAVISQKPSRDICQRGTSLTIQCQVDSQVTMMFWYRQQPGQSLTLIATANQGSEATYESGFVIDKFPISRPNLTFSTLTVSNMSPEDSSIYLCSVADSGNTIYFGEGSWLTVV.

This clonotype has only a few counts. The chain couples TRBV7-2 to TRBJ2-2; 11 bases map to TRBD1. Germline CDR1 is SGHTA and CDR2 is FQGNSA. Germline trimming cut 5 bases from V and 4 bases from J; bases unmatched to any gene: 9. The CDR3 consists of 17 residues. The CDR3 coding sequence is TGTGCCAGCAGCCAAACCGGGACAGGGGGTTTCACCGGGGAGCTGTTTTTT. The encoded protein is CASSQTGTGGFTGELFF.

V usage is TRBV5-6 and J usage is TRBJ2-5; 7 positions match TRBD1. The assigned J gene may be wrong: the sequence end matches TRBJ2-7 better. Germline assignment: CDR1 SGHDT and CDR2 YYEEEE. The CDR3 consists of 13 residues. The CDR3 spells CASSLRDRYEQYF. The CDR3 DNA follows: TGTGCCAGCAGCCTCCGGGACAGATACGAGCAGTACTTC.

Points on this clonotype: At one of its ends the junction is not consistent with the germline gene, which may arise from a read error. This chain uses TRBV5-1 with TRBJ2-3, with D maybe TRBD1 (5 bases). This CDR3 contains 12 residues. CDR1 is SGHRS, CDR2 YFSETQ, per germline. The CDR3 DNA reads as TGCGTCAGCTCGCTTCAGGGTACGACGCAGTATTTT. Encoded protein: CVSSLQGTTQYF.

CDR3 DNA sequence: TGTGCCAGCAGTTTTACCTGGACAGGGGAATCACCCTACGAGCAGTACTTC. It yields the protein CASSFTWTGESPYEQYF. The chain links TRBV28 to TRBJ2-7; 9 bases are shared with TRBD1. Germline CDR1 MDHEN, CDR2 SYDVKM. J was trimmed by 2 bases and V by 3 bases; bases with no gene match: 11. The CDR3 contains 17 residues.

This clonotype turned up a few times. This chain links TRBV4-3 with TRBJ1-2, with D perhaps TRBD1 (6 bases). Looked up from germline, CDR1 is LGHNA and CDR2 is YSLEER. Trimming left V 0 bases short and J 4 bases short, with 15 bases between. The CDR3 contains 16 residues. CDR3 in amino acids: CASSQDRRGGAYGYTF. The CDR3 region has the DNA TGCGCCAGCAGCCAAGATCGGAGAGGGGGGGCCTATGGCTACACCTTC.

CDR3 sequence (DNA): TGTGCCAGCAGCCAAGTAACGGATACCAACTATGGCTACACCTTC. It codes for CASSQVTDTNYGYTF. The V and J genes are TRBV14 and TRBJ1-2; D not certain. V was shortened by 1 base and J by 2 bases, with 11 bases between the two germline ends. CDR1 is SGHDN, CDR2 FVKESK, per germline. The CDR3 has 15 residues.

This clonotype was seen a handful of times. CDR3 sequence: CASSQDGEGTEAFF. The CDR3 bases are TGCGCCAGCAGCCAAGATGGAGAAGGCACTGAAGCTTTCTTT. J is TRBJ1-1 and V is TRBV4-1; D call uncertain. Germline assignment: CDR1 MGHRA and CDR2 YSYEKL. Trimming shortened V by 0 bases and J by 4 bases, and 9 bases separated the two germline ends. The CDR3 extends over 14 amino acids.

This clonotype appeared a few times. The chain links TRBV19 to TRBJ1-1, with TRBD1 as a possible D gene (5 bases). Germline-derived CDR1 and CDR2 are LNHDA and SQIVND (reference sequence). The CDR3 runs to 13 residues. Trimming pared 7 bases from V and 8 bases from J, leaving 17 bases between. The CDR3 reads CASTEVPDSEAFF. In DNA, the CDR3 is TGTGCCAGTACGGAGGTGCCAGACAGCGAAGCTTTCTTT.

This clonotype was seen a handful of times. The chain combines TRBV19 with TRBJ2-2; 9 bases align to TRBD2. The V and J ends lost 5 bases and 1 base, in that order; junction bases with no gene match: 2. The CDR3 has 15 amino acids. Germline CDR1 is LNHDA and CDR2 is SQIVND (reference sequence). The DNA for the CDR3 is TGTGCCAGTAGTCCTAGCGGGATGAACACCGGGGAGCTGTTTTTT. Amino acids: CASSPSGMNTGELFF.

The CDR3 nucleotides read TGTGCCAGCTCACCACCCTCGGGGAACTATGGCTACACCTTC. This gives the protein CASSPPSGNYGYTF. The V gene is TRBV18, the J gene TRBJ1-2; D unclear. The length of the CDR3 is 14 residues. The V gene lost 0 bases and the J gene lost 2 bases, with 7 bases spanning the gap. CDR1 and CDR2 from the germline V gene are KGHSH and LQKENI.

With respect to this clonotype: The junction does not match germline at one end; this may be a read error. The rearrangement links TRBV7-2 to TRBJ2-1; 8 bases are shared with TRBD2. The CDR3 is 15 amino acids. The germline V gene has CDR1 SGHTA and CDR2 FQGNSA. CDR3 protein: CASSLGWGGGPDWVF. The DNA for the CDR3 is TGTGCCAGCAGCCTCGGCTGGGGCGGGGGGCCCGATTGGGTCTTC.

The sample holds a few counts of this clonotype. J is TRBJ2-2 and V is TRBV6-1; no clear D gene. The CDR3 extends over 16 amino acids. V was shortened by 6 bases and J by 1 base, with 15 bases between the two germline ends. Per the germline V gene, CDR1 is MNHNS and CDR2 is SASEGT. The CDR3 protein is CASSHPRPLNTGELFF. CDR3 nucleotide sequence: TGTGCCAGCAGCCACCCTCGACCGCTGAACACCGGGGAGCTGTTTTTT.

V is TRBV6-8 and J is TRBJ2-1; the D is unclear. The ends were cut back, 7 bases at V and 5 bases at J, with 21 bases in the middle. The CDR3 contains 16 residues. Germline V CDR1 and CDR2: MNHGY, SAAAGT. CDR3 amino acids: CASTLPDNLEDNEQFF. The CDR3 DNA follows: TGTGCCAGCACTCTCCCCGACAATCTTGAGGACAATGAGCAGTTCTTC.

The chain is built from TRBV5-1 and TRBJ1-6, with D maybe TRBD1 (5 bases). The CDR3 is made up of 15 amino acids. Germline V gene data show CDR1 as SGHRS and CDR2 as YFSETQ. The V gene lost 5 bases and the J gene lost 0 bases, with 9 bases spanning the gap. CDR3 amino acids: CASRPDSSYNSPLHF. The CDR3 DNA follows: TGCGCCAGCAGGCCCGACAGCTCCTATAATTCACCCCTCCACTTT.

The chain links TRBV7-2 to TRBJ2-7; D uncertain. V was cut by 5 bases and J by 0 bases, with 8 bases left in between. The CDR3 covers 13 residues. Germline CDR1 SGHTA, CDR2 FQGNSA. This chain's CDR3 is CASSPWSSYEQYF. CDR3 bases: TGTGCCAGCAGCCCGTGGAGCTCCTACGAGCAGTACTTC.

The sample holds a few counts of this clonotype. The chain recombines TRBV5-5 with TRBJ1-2; 12 bases map to TRBD1. The CDR3 sequence is 16 residues long. The germline gives CDR1 SGHKS, CDR2 YYEKEE (reference sequence). Unmatched junction bases numbered 12, after V lost 4 bases and J lost 8 bases. The CDR3 protein is CASSPQGQGAWDGYTF. The CDR3 DNA sequence: TGTGCCAGCAGCCCTCAGGGACAGGGGGCGTGGGACGGCTACACCTTC.

The CDR3 nucleotides read TGTGCCAGCAGTTTACCACCAGGGGGTCCCTACGAGCAGTACTTC. Residues: CASSLPPGGPYEQYF. The chain is built from TRBV28 and TRBJ2-7, with TRBD1 matching 7 bases. CDR3 length equals 15 residues. Germline V gene sequence: CDR1 MDHEN, CDR2 SYDVKM. V shed 2 bases, J shed 2 bases, and the junction held 6 bases outside the gene matches.